A selection of T cell receptor beta chains follows, all from one sample in a study of cytomegalovirus exposure and HLA in healthy donors. Repertoires were generated with immunoSEQ multiplex PCR, while TCRdb's copy carries only in-frame clones and drops some. The data show approximately 150,000 clones, 61% seen once. Specimen: PBMCs. The receptors originated from a male donor in good health and CMV-seronegative. Both conserved end residues are part of each CDR3. A D gene is named only where the DNA matches it firmly. Clone size appears in some rows only: once, few, many, or a class for an expanded clone.

clone size,V gene,J gene,D gene,CDR3 DNA,CDR3 protein
.,TRBV5-1,TRBJ2-5,TRBD2,TGCGCCAGCAGCTTGGGGGCCACTAGCGGGGGGGAACAAGAGACCCAGTACTTC,CASSLGATSGGEQETQYF
few,TRBV6-1,TRBJ1-1,.,TGTGCCAGCATTCATCAGGTTGAAGCTTTCTTT,CASIHQVEAFF
.,TRBV5-8,TRBJ1-2,TRBD1,TGTGCCAGCAGCCCGACAGGGGGCGGTGGCTACACCTTC,CASSPTGGGGYTF
few,TRBV4-3,TRBJ2-6,.,TGCGCCAGCAGCCAAGTCCCCGAGGTTTCTGGGGCCAACGTCCTGACTTTC,CASSQVPEVSGANVLTF
.,TRBV6-6,TRBJ1-1,.,TGTGCCAGCGGATTGGGACAAATGAACACTGAAGCTTTCTTT,CASGLGQMNTEAFF
.,TRBV29-1,TRBJ2-7,.,TGCAGCGTTGTGTCAGGGGATGGCTACGAGCAGTACTTC,CSVVSGDGYEQYF
few,TRBV5-1,TRBJ2-7,TRBD1,TGCGCCAGCAGCTTGGGACAGGGGATTGCCTACGAGCAGTACTTC,CASSLGQGIAYEQYF
.,TRBV7-6,TRBJ2-5,TRBD2,TGTGCCAGCAGCCTAGGACTAGCGGGGGGTAACCAAGAGACCCAGTACTTC,CASSLGLAGGNQETQYF
.,TRBV11-3,TRBJ2-1,TRBD2,TGTGCCAGCAGCTTAGGCGGGGGACTAGTGTATGAGCAGTTCTTC,CASSLGGGLVYEQFF
.,TRBV12-5,TRBJ1-1,.,TGTGCTGGTGGTTTGGCCCTCGTCCTAGAGGGCACTGAAGCTTTCTTT,CAGGLALVLEGTEAFF
.,TRBV6-6,TRBJ1-4,TRBD1,TGTGCCAGCAGTTACTCCGACAGGGGAAATGAAAAACTGTTTTTT,CASSYSDRGNEKLFF
few,TRBV10-3,TRBJ1-3,TRBD1,TGTGCCATCAGTGAGTTGGGGACAGGGTCCTCTGGAAACACCATATATTTT,CAISELGTGSSGNTIYF
.,TRBV7-2,TRBJ1-2,.,TGTGCCAGCAGCCGCGACAGCTATGGCTACACCTTC,CASSRDSYGYTF
.,TRBV5-1,TRBJ2-7,TRBD2,TGCGCCAGCAGCTTTAGCGGGGCTCCCAGCGAGCAGTACTTC,CASSFSGAPSEQYF
few,TRBV25-1,TRBJ2-5,.,TGTGCCAGCAGTGCCGATTTTAGCCGCCAAGAGACCCAGTACTTC,CASSADFSRQETQYF
.,TRBV7-2,TRBJ2-4,TRBD1,TGTGCCAGCAGCTTACAGACAGGGGTAAAACATTCGGTTCAGTACTTC,CASSLQTGVKHSVQYF
.,TRBV21-1,TRBJ1-1,.,TGTGCCAGCAGCATAAACAGGGGGGCCGGCACTGAAGCTTTCTTT,CASSINRGAGTEAFF
few,TRBV4-1,TRBJ1-4,.,TGCGCCAGCAGCCAAGAAGGGGTAGGGGAAAAACTGTTTTTT,CASSQEGVGEKLFF
.,TRBV29-1,TRBJ1-2,.,TGCAGCGTCGACCTACGTAGGGGTGGCTACACCTTC,CSVDLRRGGYTF
.,TRBV5-1,TRBJ1-5,.,TGCGCCAGCAGCTTGGTAGGGGATGGCAATCAGCCCCAGCATTTT,CASSLVGDGNQPQHF